Listed here are 14 T cell receptor beta chains from one sample, sequenced in a study of blood T cell repertoires in COVID-19. Measured with immunoSEQ multiplex PCR; TCRdb has only the in-frame clones, and not every one. The sample contains roughly 81,000 clones, over 75% of which appear only once. Specimen: peripheral blood. The receptors derive from a woman of 80 years or more with COVID-19, enrolled during active disease.

The rearrangement uses TRBV15 and TRBJ2-5; weak D call: TRBD2 (7 bases). V lost 1 base and J lost 5, with 20 bases in between. This CDR3 is 17 amino acids long. CDR1 and CDR2 from the germline V gene are LNHNV and YYDKDF (reference sequence). The CDR3 loop is CATSRAPGGGSGETQYF. The DNA of the CDR3 is TGTGCCACCAGCAGAGCCCCGGGGGGCGGGAGTGGTGAGACCCAGTACTTC.

This clone was found once. The genes are TRBV7-3 and TRBJ2-3; TRBD1 aligns across 9 bases. The CDR3 is 15 residues long. Germline values: CDR1 SGHTA, CDR2 FQGTGA. Germline trimming cut 5 bases from V and 3 bases from J; bases unmatched to any gene: 6. CDR3 in amino acids: CASSPDRGRTDTQYF. DNA for the CDR3: TGTGCCAGCAGCCCGGACAGGGGAAGAACAGATACGCAGTATTTT.

The chain carries TRBV5-6 and TRBJ2-1; no definite D call. The CDR3 has 15 residues. V was pared by 0 bases and J by 8 bases, with 15 bases between. Looked up from germline, CDR1 is SGHDT and CDR2 is YYEEEE. The DNA for the CDR3 is TGTGCCAGCAGCTTGGATAACCTCTTGACTTATGAGCAGTTCTTC. It codes for CASSLDNLLTYEQFF.

The V call is TRBV5-5, the J call TRBJ1-6, with D possibly matching TRBD1 (6 bases). CDR3 size: 16 residues. Germline CDR1 SGHKS, CDR2 YYEKEE (reference sequence). The V gene lost 2 bases and the J gene lost 6 bases, with 15 bases spanning the gap. CDR3 region: CASSFEGGAFNSPLHF. DNA for the CDR3: TGTGCCAGCAGCTTCGAGGGGGGGGCTTTTAATTCACCCCTCCACTTT.

The chain has TRBV7-6 and TRBJ2-3; 11 bases are a match to TRBD2. The CDR3 has 16 amino acids. Germline V lookup: CDR1 SGHVS, CDR2 FNYEAQ. After removal of 1 base from V and 4 bases from J, the junction contained 4 bases not matched to a gene. Here the CDR3 reads CASSLGSGGAPDTQYF. The CDR3 DNA sequence: TGTGCCAGCAGCTTAGGTAGCGGGGGGGCCCCAGATACGCAGTATTTT.

Here the CDR3 DNA reads TGTGCCAGCAGACCTTCGGGACTAGCGGCTTCTTACGAGCAGTACTTC. It specifies CASRPSGLAASYEQYF. J is TRBJ2-7 and V is TRBV6-2 or TRBV6-3; 11 nucleotides agree with TRBD2. J was trimmed by 4 bases and V by 6 bases; bases with no gene match: 11. The CDR3 consists of 16 residues. Germline CDR1 and CDR2: MNHEY and SVGEGT.

The chain recombines TRBV7-6 with TRBJ1-4, with 7 positions matching TRBD1. Germline V CDR1 and CDR2: SGHVS, FNYEAQ. The CDR3 spans 20 residues. Trimming at V came to 1 base and at J to 6 bases, leaving 20 bases not matched to a gene. Here the CDR3 reads CASSLVTGTEANLLDEKLFF. CDR3 bases: TGTGCCAGCAGCTTAGTCACCGGGACAGAAGCGAATCTTTTAGATGAAAAACTGTTTTTT.

The gene calls are TRBV30 and TRBJ2-2; tentative D call: TRBD2 (5 bases). The germline V gene encodes CDR1 GTSNPN and CDR2 SVGIG (reference sequence). This CDR3 comprises 16 residues. With 3 bases removed from V and 1 base from J, the gap between germline ends came to 15 bases. DNA of the CDR3: TGTGCCTGGAGGCGGGCCTTTGGTTTGAACACCGGGGAGCTGTTTTTT. Encoded protein: CAWRRAFGLNTGELFF.

The V and J genes are TRBV29-1 and TRBJ2-3, with 7 nucleotides matching TRBD2. With V trimmed by 0 bases and J by 4 bases, 4 bases remained unmatched. CDR3 length: 14 amino acids. Germline values: CDR1 SQVTM, CDR2 ANQGSEA. The DNA of the CDR3 is TGCAGCGTTGAAGATTCAGGGAGGGCAGATACGCAGTATTTT. Encoded protein: CSVEDSGRADTQYF.

V and J are TRBV6-1 and TRBJ1-2; 7 bases match TRBD1. CDR3 size: 14 residues. V lost 1 base and J lost 8; bases outside the gene matches: 7. The germline V gene has CDR1 MNHNS and CDR2 SASEGT. CDR3 nucleotides: TGTGCCAGCAGTGAAGACAGGGGCTTAGAGGGCTACACCTTC. Translation gives CASSEDRGLEGYTF.

In this sample, this clone turned up once. The V and J genes are TRBV24-1 and TRBJ1-2, with D possibly being TRBD1 (6 bases). Germline V lookup: CDR1 KGHDR, CDR2 SFDVKD. The CDR3 is 16 amino acids. V was trimmed by 4 bases and J by 4 bases, leaving 18 bases between them. Here the CDR3 DNA reads TGTGCCACCAGTGACCCCGGGACACCCGTGGGCTATGGCTACACCTTC. This translates into CATSDPGTPVGYGYTF.

The chain combines TRBV2 with TRBJ1-1; TRBD1 aligns across 10 bases. The V gene's germline CDR1 is SNHLY and CDR2 FYNNEI. The CDR3 extends over 17 amino acids. With 2 bases clipped from V and 4 bases from J, the junction kept 10 bases outside the gene matches. The CDR3 protein is CASSESPGQGFSTEAFF. The DNA of the CDR3 is TGTGCCAGCAGTGAAAGCCCGGGACAGGGGTTTAGCACTGAAGCTTTCTTT.

The chain links TRBV9 to TRBJ2-5; no clear D gene. The CDR3 extends over 13 amino acids. Germline CDR1 reads SGDLS; CDR2 reads YYNGEE. The V end lost 0 bases, the J end lost 5 bases, and 8 bases lay between the germline ends. CDR3 protein: CASSVGVRETQYF. The CDR3 region has the DNA TGTGCCAGCAGCGTAGGGGTGCGGGAGACCCAGTACTTC. Drawing the rest from reference TRBV9 and TRBJ2-5, the complete variable domain is DSGVTQTPKHLITATGQRVTLRCSPRSGDLSVYWYQQSLDQGLQFLIQYYNGEERAKGNILERFSAQQFPDLHSELNLSSLELGDSALYFCASSVGVRETQYFGPGTRLLVL.

The rearrangement uses TRBV18 and TRBJ1-1; D remains unclear. The CDR3 is 11 amino acids. Trimming removed 3 bases at V and 11 bases at J, with 10 bases between. In germline, CDR1 is KGHSH, CDR2 LQKENI. The CDR3 sequence: CASSPDLGAFF. In DNA, the CDR3 is TGTGCCAGCTCACCGGACTTAGGGGCTTTCTTT.